This TCR beta chain was sequenced during a study of blood T cell repertoires in COVID-19. Study overall: Samples came from the United States, Italy and Spain, spanning acute and convalescent COVID-19. Sample material is recorded as cDNA or gDNA derived from T cells, B-cell-depleted T cells, or PBMCs.

In germline, CDR1 is SGDLS, CDR2 YYNGEE. Trimming cost V 3 bases and J 10 bases, with 19 bases left between them. The CDR3 consists of 14 residues. Original data processing: Nucleated cell counts were estimated from reference gene primer amplification. The method was immunoSEQ multiplex PCR; TCRdb's version includes in-frame clones alone and lacks a portion of them. D and trimming come from the DNA, and the V and J calls and clone size come from that table. The table has over 10,000 clones, under 80% seen once; the top ten hold around 38%. The sample taken for sequencing was peripheral blood. This chain joins TRBV9 and TRBJ1-2, with a possible D match to TRBD1 (6 bases). The receptor was derived from a woman older than 75 with acute or convalescent COVID-19. CDR3: CASSGDPGHTTYTF. In nucleotides, the CDR3 is TGTGCCAGCAGCGGAGATCCGGGACACACAACCTACACCTTC.